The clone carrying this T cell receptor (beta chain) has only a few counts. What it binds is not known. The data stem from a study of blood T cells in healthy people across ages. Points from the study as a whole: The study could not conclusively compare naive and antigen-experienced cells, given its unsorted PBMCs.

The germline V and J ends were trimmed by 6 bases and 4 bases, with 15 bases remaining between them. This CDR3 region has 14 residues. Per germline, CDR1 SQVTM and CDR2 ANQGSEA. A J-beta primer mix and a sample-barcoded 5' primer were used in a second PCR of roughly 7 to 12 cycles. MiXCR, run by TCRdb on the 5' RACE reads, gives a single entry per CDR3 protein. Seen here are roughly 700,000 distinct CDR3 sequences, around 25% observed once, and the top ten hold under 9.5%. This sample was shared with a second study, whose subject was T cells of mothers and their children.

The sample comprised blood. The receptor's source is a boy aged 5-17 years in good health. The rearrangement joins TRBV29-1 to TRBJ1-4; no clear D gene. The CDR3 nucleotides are TGCAGCGTGACCGGTGAAGAATTTAATGAAAAACTGTTTTTT. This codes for CSVTGEEFNEKLFF.